These 25 T cell receptor beta chains came from one sample sequenced in a study of blood T cell repertoires in COVID-19. The repertoire was sequenced with immunoSEQ multiplex PCR; TCRdb's copy has only in-frame clones and lacks some. The sample shows about 120,000 clones, around 82% of them seen only once. The sequenced sample was peripheral blood. The source of these receptors is a human donor in a cohort sampled during active COVID-19.

Points on this clone: The CDR3 carries no conserved terminal phenylalanine or tryptophan, so it likely arises from a read error. The DNA is left out, because the CDR3 cannot be placed on it with certainty; the CDR3 is given as TCRdb lists it. The chain uses TRBV7-2 and TRBJ2-7; the table names TRBD1, a call not compared with the DNA. From its first to its last residue, the CDR3 has 14 amino acids. The germline gives CDR1 SGHTA, CDR2 FQGNSA. CDR3 sequence reads: CASSLGPGQGSPAS.

The gene calls are TRBV5-6 and TRBJ2-5, with a weak D call TRBD1 (6 bases). Trimming removed 2 bases from V and 5 bases from J, with 13 bases in between. This CDR3 is built from 14 residues. CDR1 is SGHDT, CDR2 YYEEEE, per germline. The CDR3 DNA sequence: TGTGCCAGCAGCTTCCAGGGGTGGAGGGAGACCCAGTACTTC. It is translated as CASSFQGWRETQYF.

This chain joins TRBV24-1 and TRBJ2-5, with TRBD2 identical over 14 bases. The CDR3 is made up of 18 amino acids. V gave up 4 bases and J gave up 1 base; unmatched junction bases: 7. Germline V CDR1 and CDR2: KGHDR, SFDVKD. CDR3 in DNA: TGTGCCACCAGTGAGGCGGGACTAGCGGGGGCCCTCCAAGAGACCCAGTACTTC. This translates into CATSEAGLAGALQETQYF.

The J gene is TRBJ1-2, the V gene TRBV9, with TRBD1 matching 10 bases. Trimming cost V 4 bases and J 7 bases; bases outside gene matches: 10. This CDR3 is 15 amino acids long. Germline V gene lookup returns CDR1 SGDLS and CDR2 YYNGEE. As DNA, the CDR3 is TGTGCCAGCAGCACCCGGACAGGGGGTACAAGTGGCTACACCTTC. Its translation: CASSTRTGGTSGYTF.

This clone was recorded only once. V is TRBV4-1 and J is TRBJ2-3, with 11 bases lining up with TRBD2. V gave up 0 bases and J gave up 3 bases; unmatched junction bases: 5. The CDR3 has 17 residues. The germline gives CDR1 MGHRA, CDR2 YSYEKL. As DNA, the CDR3 is TGCGCCAGCAGCCAAGAAGGTTGGACTAGCGGGACAGATACGCAGTATTTT. Its translation: CASSQEGWTSGTDTQYF.

The chain employs TRBV5-4 and TRBJ2-5; TRBD2 aligns across 7 bases. Germline V CDR1 and CDR2: SGHNT, YYREEE (reference sequence). The V and J ends lost 4 bases and 5 bases, in that order; junction bases with no gene match: 11. The CDR3 is 15 residues long. CDR3 protein: CASSPREGMGETQYF. The CDR3 region has the DNA TGTGCCAGCAGCCCCAGGGAGGGGATGGGGGAGACCCAGTACTTC.

This rearrangement joins TRBV9 to TRBJ2-2; TRBD1 aligns across 9 bases. There are 16 residues in the CDR3. V lost 3 bases and J lost 2; bases outside the gene matches: 5. Germline CDR1 is SGDLS and CDR2 is YYNGEE. CDR3 loop: CASSADRGINTGELFF. In DNA, the CDR3 is TGTGCCAGCAGCGCCGACAGGGGGATTAACACCGGGGAGCTGTTTTTT.

This chain uses TRBV5-1 with TRBJ2-3; maybe TRBD2 (6 bases). The germline V and J ends were trimmed by 7 bases and 4 bases, with 16 bases remaining between them. CDR1 is SGHRS, CDR2 YFSETQ, per germline. The CDR3 spans 14 residues. The CDR3 bases are TGCGCCAGCCGGGCGGGGATGAGGGCAGATACGCAGTATTTT. Residues: CASRAGMRADTQYF. Based on the CDR3 plus reference TRBV5-1 and TRBJ2-3, the full variable domain is KAGVTQTPRYLIKTRGQQVTLSCSPISGHRSVSWYQQTPGQGLQFLFEYFSETQRNKGNFPGRFSGRQFSNSRSEMNVSTLELGDSALYLCASRAGMRADTQYFGPGTRLTVL.

The chain's CDR3 is CATSDVGGAHNEQFF. CDR3 nucleotide sequence: TGTGCCACCAGTGACGTGGGGGGGGCCCACAATGAGCAGTTCTTC. This rearrangement joins TRBV24-1 to TRBJ2-1; TRBD2 is a possible D gene (7 bases). Trimming stripped 4 bases from V and 5 bases from J, with 14 bases between. This CDR3 has 15 residues. Germline-derived CDR1 and CDR2 are KGHDR and SFDVKD.

This CDR3 is CASRPGESYNSPLHF. CDR3 bases: TGTGCCAGCAGACCCGGGGAGTCCTATAATTCACCCCTCCACTTT. The V call is TRBV7-9, the J call TRBJ1-6; no clear D. Trimming removed 6 bases at V and 1 base at J, with 10 bases between. CDR3 size: 15 residues. The germline V gene encodes CDR1 SEHNR and CDR2 FQNEAQ (reference sequence). The entire variable domain, with the rest obtained from reference TRBV7-9 and TRBJ1-6, is as follows: DTGVSQNPRHKITKRGQNVTFRCDPISEHNRLYWYRQTLGQGPEFLTYFQNEAQLEKSRLLSDRFSAERPKGSFSTLEIQRTEQGDSAMYLCASRPGESYNSPLHFGNGTRLTVT.

In DNA, the CDR3 is TGTGCCAGCAGTTTTCCAGGATCCGGGGAGCTGTTTTTT. As protein: CASSFPGSGELFF. The V call is TRBV12-3 or TRBV12-4, the J call TRBJ2-2, with D unresolved. There are 13 residues in the CDR3. V gave up 3 bases and J gave up 6 bases, with 8 bases separating them.

The chain carries TRBV7-9 and TRBJ1-5; 8 nucleotides match TRBD1. V was pared by 5 bases and J by 4 bases, with 10 bases of the junction left unmatched. Germline-derived CDR1 and CDR2 are SEHNR and FQNEAQ (reference sequence). This CDR3 spans 16 amino acids. The CDR3 nucleotides read TGTGCCAGCAGCCCCCCGGGACAGGAGGGGAATCAGCCCCAGCATTTT. Protein: CASSPPGQEGNQPQHF.

The chain has TRBV19 and TRBJ1-4, with a weak D call TRBD1 (5 bases). Deletions cut 4 bases from V and 6 bases from J, with 15 bases between. The CDR3 is 15 residues long. Germline V lookup: CDR1 LNHDA, CDR2 SQIVND (reference sequence). The CDR3 nucleotides are TGTGCCAGTAGTACCTGGACACCACGATATGAAAAACTGTTTTTT. This encodes CASSTWTPRYEKLFF.

The gene calls are TRBV9 and TRBJ2-3, with 8 nucleotides matching TRBD1. Germline trimming cut 4 bases from V and 3 bases from J; bases unmatched to any gene: 10. Germline values: CDR1 SGDLS, CDR2 YYNGEE. CDR3 length equals 16 residues. The CDR3 sequence: CASSPGGQAVTDTQYF. Written as DNA, the CDR3 is TGTGCCAGCAGCCCAGGGGGACAGGCAGTAACAGATACGCAGTATTTT. Full variable domain (rest looked up from reference TRBV9 and TRBJ2-3): DSGVTQTPKHLITATGQRVTLRCSPRSGDLSVYWYQQSLDQGLQFLIQYYNGEERAKGNILERFSAQQFPDLHSELNLSSLELGDSALYFCASSPGGQAVTDTQYFGPGTRLTVL.

For the CDR3, the DNA is TGTGCCAGCAGCTTATCAGGGGCTGGCTACACCTTC. The encoded protein is CASSLSGAGYTF. The chain combines TRBV11-3 with TRBJ1-2; possible D gene TRBD1, 6 bases. Trimming cost V 2 bases and J 7 bases, with 8 bases left between them. The CDR3 contains 12 residues. CDR1 and CDR2 (germline): SGHNT, YENEEA.

The V call is TRBV19, the J call TRBJ2-3; TRBD2 matches at 12 bases. The germline gives CDR1 LNHDA, CDR2 SQIVND (reference sequence). There are 16 residues in the CDR3. V dropped 3 bases and J dropped 4; count of bases not matched to a gene: 5. The CDR3 sequence: CASSILLAGGPDTQYF. In DNA form, the CDR3 reads TGTGCCAGTAGTATCCTACTAGCGGGGGGTCCAGATACGCAGTATTTT.

As DNA, the CDR3 is TGTGCCAGCAGCCGCGGACTAGCGGGGGGGCGAGTCGTGGAGCAGTTCTTC. It specifies CASSRGLAGGRVVEQFF. The chain recombines TRBV14 with TRBJ2-1, with 15 bases matching TRBD2. The trim removed 4 bases at V and 10 bases at J, leaving 11 bases unmatched. Germline V CDR1 and CDR2: SGHDN, FVKESK. This CDR3 has 17 amino acids.

Only one count was recorded for this clone. The chain uses TRBV6-5 and TRBJ1-5; 10 bases are a match to TRBD1. CDR1 and CDR2 from the germline V gene are MNHEY and SVGAGI. The V segment lost 7 bases and the J segment 3 bases; nucleotides outside the gene matches: 6. The CDR3 is 15 amino acids. CDR3 coding DNA: TGTGCCAGCAATCCGACAGGGGGCACCAATCAGCCCCAGCATTTT. Amino acid sequence: CASNPTGGTNQPQHF.

The chain links TRBV6-5 to TRBJ2-5, with 8 bases that match TRBD2. The CDR3 consists of 12 residues. Germline lookup yields CDR1 MNHEY and CDR2 SVGAGI. Losses at the gene ends were 7 bases for V and 7 bases for J; bases not matched to a gene: 5. The CDR3 loop is CASTGGGATQYF. The CDR3 coding sequence is TGTGCCAGCACCGGGGGGGGCGCGACCCAGTACTTC.

V usage is TRBV3-1 (or the pseudogene TRBV3-2) and J usage is TRBJ2-7, with 8 bases lining up with TRBD1. With 3 bases clipped from V and 5 bases from J, the junction kept 9 bases outside the gene matches. The CDR3 has 15 amino acids. Per the germline V gene, CDR1 is LGHDT and CDR2 is YNNKEL (reference sequence). As DNA, the CDR3 is TGTGCCAGCAGCCACGCGGACAGGGTAACTAACGAGCAGTACTTC. Translation gives CASSHADRVTNEQYF.

This clone was observed a handful of times. The chain links TRBV4-1 to TRBJ2-7; possibly TRBD2 for D (6 bases). This CDR3 region has 17 residues. The V gene lost 0 bases and the J gene lost 5 bases, with 20 bases spanning the gap. Germline V gene lookup returns CDR1 MGHRA and CDR2 YSYEKL. CDR3 DNA: TGCGCCAGCAGCCAAGATAGCGCGGGACCTCGAGGGAACGAGCAGTACTTC. Protein: CASSQDSAGPRGNEQYF.

This clone was detected a few times. CDR3 amino acids: CASSLTGGYGYTF. CDR3 coding DNA: TGTGCCAGCAGCTTGACAGGGGGATACGGCTACACCTTC. The rearrangement uses TRBV11-3 and TRBJ1-2, with 9 bases that match TRBD1. CDR1 is SGHNT and CDR2 is YENEEA in the germline V gene. Trimming removed 3 bases from V and 8 bases from J; junction bases left unmatched: 4. The CDR3 runs to 13 residues.

This clone was detected only a few times. Here the CDR3 reads CSASFGQLNTEAFF. Here the CDR3 DNA reads TGCAGTGCTAGTTTCGGACAGTTGAACACTGAAGCTTTCTTT. The genes are TRBV20-1 and TRBJ1-1; D possibly corresponds to TRBD1 (6 bases). Trimming shortened V by 3 bases and J by 0 bases, and 11 bases separated the two germline ends. This CDR3 region has 14 residues. Germline values: CDR1 DFQATT, CDR2 SNEGSKA (reference sequence).

The V gene is TRBV2, the J gene TRBJ2-5; maybe TRBD1 (5 bases). The CDR3 sequence is 14 residues long. CDR1 is SNHLY and CDR2 is FYNNEI in the germline V gene. V was pared by 7 bases and J by 2 bases, with 14 bases between. CDR3 DNA sequence: TGTGCCAGCACCCCTTTGACAGTACAAGAGACCCAGTACTTC. The encoded protein is CASTPLTVQETQYF.

The V call is TRBV6-6, the J call TRBJ2-7; 9 positions agree with TRBD1. Losses at the gene ends were 2 bases for V and 5 bases for J; bases not matched to a gene: 10. There are 16 residues in the CDR3. Germline V gene data show CDR1 as MNHNY and CDR2 as SVGAGI (reference sequence). The CDR3 DNA follows: TGTGCCAGCAGTTACCCCGGGACAGGGTCGATGCACGAGCAGTACTTC. Protein sequence: CASSYPGTGSMHEQYF.